The 5 T cell receptor beta chains below all came from one sample that was sequenced in a study of cytomegalovirus exposure and HLA in healthy donors. It was with 60 Vbeta and 13 Jbeta primers that the PCR ran. The assay was immunoSEQ multiplex PCR, and TCRdb's table has in-frame clones only and misses some. Altogether about 230,000 clones are present, roughly 84% being singletons, with the ten largest covering 0.24%. Sequenced material: PBMCs. The receptors shown here come from a girl aged 2-10 years in good health and CMV-seronegative.

The chain is built from TRBV7-9 and TRBJ2-7, with TRBD2 matching over 8 bases. With 0 bases clipped from V and 2 bases from J, the junction kept 3 bases outside the gene matches. Germline V gene data show CDR1 as SEHNR and CDR2 as FQNEAQ (reference sequence). The CDR3 is 15 residues long. Written as DNA, the CDR3 is TGTGCCAGCAGCTTAGCGGGACTAGAAGCCTACGAGCAGTACTTC. Amino acid sequence: CASSLAGLEAYEQYF.

The gene calls are TRBV9 and TRBJ2-2; the match to TRBD2 covers 11 bases. The CDR3 is 17 amino acids. V shed 0 bases, J shed 1 base, and the junction held 2 bases outside the gene matches. Germline V CDR1 and CDR2: SGDLS, YYNGEE. This CDR3 is CASSVDTSGRNTGELFF. The CDR3 nucleotides read TGTGCCAGCAGCGTAGATACTAGCGGGAGGAACACCGGGGAGCTGTTTTTT.

As regards this clone: Distinct nucleotide sequences in the sample also encode this CDR3. The J gene is TRBJ2-7, the V gene TRBV6-5, with 10 bases fitting TRBD1. Germline-derived CDR1 and CDR2 are MNHEY and SVGAGI. J gave up 3 bases and V 2 bases, and 1 base lay outside the gene matches. This CDR3 is 14 amino acids long. The CDR3 nucleotides read TGTGCCAGCAGTTACGGGACAGGGGACTACGAGCAGTACTTC. This codes for CASSYGTGDYEQYF.

The rearrangement uses TRBV5-4 and TRBJ2-4; D is unresolved. The germline CDR1 and CDR2 sequences are SGHNT and YYREEE (reference sequence). Trimming removed 2 bases from V and 0 bases from J, with 3 bases in between. The CDR3 is 13 residues long. The CDR3 loop reads CASSFGAKNIQYF. CDR3 DNA: TGTGCCAGCAGCTTCGGAGCCAAAAACATTCAGTACTTC.

This chain links TRBV28 with TRBJ2-3, with TRBD2 matching 15 bases. Trimming at V came to 9 bases and at J to 3 bases, leaving 4 bases not matched to a gene. This CDR3 is 15 amino acids long. The germline V gene has CDR1 MDHEN and CDR2 SYDVKM. DNA for the CDR3: TGTGCCAGTGGACTAGCGGGAGGGATAACAGATACGCAGTATTTT. Translated, it gives CASGLAGGITDTQYF.